This T cell receptor (beta chain) was identified in a study of blood T cell repertoires in COVID-19. Study in general: Samples of COVID-19 (acute and convalescent) were obtained from the United States, Italy and Spain. T cells, B-cell-depleted T cells, or PBMCs provided the cDNA or gDNA that served as material.

Assay: immunoSEQ multiplex PCR; the TCRdb copy retains only in-frame clones and omits some. The table records some 150,000 clones, around 83% of them present only once. There are 13 residues in the CDR3. Trimming pared 4 bases from V and 4 bases from J, leaving 9 bases between. Germline V gives CDR1 SGHTA, CDR2 FQGNSA. Source material: peripheral blood. The genes are TRBV7-2 and TRBJ2-3; no clear D gene. This sequence originates from a woman between 50 and 59 years old with acute or convalescent COVID-19. For the CDR3, the DNA is TGTGCCAGCAGCTGGCTAGGCCCAGATACGCAGTATTTT. Translation: CASSWLGPDTQYF.